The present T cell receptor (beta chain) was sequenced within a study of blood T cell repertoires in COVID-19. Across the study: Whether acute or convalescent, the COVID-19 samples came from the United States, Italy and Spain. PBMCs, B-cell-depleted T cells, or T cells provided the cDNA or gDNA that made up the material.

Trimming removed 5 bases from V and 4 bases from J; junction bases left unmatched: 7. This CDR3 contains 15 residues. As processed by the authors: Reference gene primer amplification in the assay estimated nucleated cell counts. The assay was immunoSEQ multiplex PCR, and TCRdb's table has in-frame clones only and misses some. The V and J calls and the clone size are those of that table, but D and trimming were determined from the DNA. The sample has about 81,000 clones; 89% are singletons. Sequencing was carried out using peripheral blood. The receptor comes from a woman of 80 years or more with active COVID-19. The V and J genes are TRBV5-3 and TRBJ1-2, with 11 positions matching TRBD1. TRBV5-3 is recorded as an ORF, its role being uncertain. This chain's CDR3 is CARSRRTGGGYGYTF. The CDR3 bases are TGTGCCAGAAGTCGCCGGACAGGGGGCGGCTATGGCTACACCTTC.